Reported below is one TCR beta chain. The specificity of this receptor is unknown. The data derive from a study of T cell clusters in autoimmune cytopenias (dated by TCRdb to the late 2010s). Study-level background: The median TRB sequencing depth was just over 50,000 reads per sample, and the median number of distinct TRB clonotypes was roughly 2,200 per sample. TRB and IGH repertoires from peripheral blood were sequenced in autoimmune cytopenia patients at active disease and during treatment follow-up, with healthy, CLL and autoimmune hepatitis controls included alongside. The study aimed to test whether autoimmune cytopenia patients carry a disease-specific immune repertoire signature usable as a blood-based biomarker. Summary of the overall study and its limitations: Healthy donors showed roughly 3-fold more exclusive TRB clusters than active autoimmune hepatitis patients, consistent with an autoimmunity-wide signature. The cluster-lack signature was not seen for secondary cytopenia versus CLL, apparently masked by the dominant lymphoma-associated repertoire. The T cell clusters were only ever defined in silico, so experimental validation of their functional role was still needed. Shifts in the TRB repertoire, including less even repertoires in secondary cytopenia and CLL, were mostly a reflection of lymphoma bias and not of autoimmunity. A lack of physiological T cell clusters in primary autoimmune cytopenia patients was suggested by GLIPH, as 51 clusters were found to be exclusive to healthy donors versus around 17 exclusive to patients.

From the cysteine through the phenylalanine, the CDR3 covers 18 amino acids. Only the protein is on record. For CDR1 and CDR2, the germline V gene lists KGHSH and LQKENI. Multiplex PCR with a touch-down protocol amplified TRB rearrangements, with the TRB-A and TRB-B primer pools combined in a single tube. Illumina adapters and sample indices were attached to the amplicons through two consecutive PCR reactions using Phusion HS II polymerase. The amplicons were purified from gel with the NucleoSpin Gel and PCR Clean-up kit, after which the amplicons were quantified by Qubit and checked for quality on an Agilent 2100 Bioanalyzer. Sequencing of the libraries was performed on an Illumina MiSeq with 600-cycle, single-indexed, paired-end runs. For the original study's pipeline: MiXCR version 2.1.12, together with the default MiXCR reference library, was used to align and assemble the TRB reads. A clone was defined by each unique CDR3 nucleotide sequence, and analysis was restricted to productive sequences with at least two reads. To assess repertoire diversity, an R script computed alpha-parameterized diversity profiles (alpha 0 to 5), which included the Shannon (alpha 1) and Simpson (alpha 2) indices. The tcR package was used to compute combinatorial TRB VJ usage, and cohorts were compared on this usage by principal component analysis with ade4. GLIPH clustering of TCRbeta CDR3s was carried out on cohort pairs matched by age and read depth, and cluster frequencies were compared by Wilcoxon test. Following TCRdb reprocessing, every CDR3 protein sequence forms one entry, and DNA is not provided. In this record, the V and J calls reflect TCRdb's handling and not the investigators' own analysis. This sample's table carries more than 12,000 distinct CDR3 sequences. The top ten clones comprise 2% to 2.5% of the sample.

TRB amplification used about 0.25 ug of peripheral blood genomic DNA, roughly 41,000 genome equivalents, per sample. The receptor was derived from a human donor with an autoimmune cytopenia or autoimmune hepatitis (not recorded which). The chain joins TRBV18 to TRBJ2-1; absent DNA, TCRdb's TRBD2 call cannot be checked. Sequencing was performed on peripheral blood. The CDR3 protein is CASSPIMGLAGTYNEQFF. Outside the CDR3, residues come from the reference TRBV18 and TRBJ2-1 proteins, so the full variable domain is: NAGVMQNPRHLVRRRGQEARLRCSPMKGHSHVYWYRQLPEEGLKFMVYLQKENIIDESGMPKERFSAEFPKEGPSILRIQQVVRGDSAAYFCASSPIMGLAGTYNEQFFGPGTRLTVL.